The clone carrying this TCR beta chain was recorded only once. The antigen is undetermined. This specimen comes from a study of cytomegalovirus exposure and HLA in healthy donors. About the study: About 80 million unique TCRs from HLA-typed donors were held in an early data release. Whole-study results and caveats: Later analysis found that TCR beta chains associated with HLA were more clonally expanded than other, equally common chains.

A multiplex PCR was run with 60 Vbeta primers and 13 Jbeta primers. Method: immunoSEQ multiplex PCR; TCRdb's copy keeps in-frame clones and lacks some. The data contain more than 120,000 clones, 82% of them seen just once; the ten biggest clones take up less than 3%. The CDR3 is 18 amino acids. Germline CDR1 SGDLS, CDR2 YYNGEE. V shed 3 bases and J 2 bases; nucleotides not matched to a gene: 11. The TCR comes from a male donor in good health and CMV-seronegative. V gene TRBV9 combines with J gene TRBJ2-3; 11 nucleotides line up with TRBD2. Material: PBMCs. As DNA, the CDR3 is TGTGCCAGCAGCGGGTCACTAGCGGGGGCGAGTTTCACAGATACGCAGTATTTT. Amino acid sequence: CASSGSLAGASFTDTQYF.